This TCR beta chain is from a study of shared clonotypes between healthy human individuals. Study findings and constraints: Among non-shared clonotypes, generation probabilities were lower than among those shared by all four donors.

Measured with immunoSEQ multiplex PCR; TCRdb has only the in-frame clones, and not every one. The profile shows about 2.4 million clones, 80% to 95% of them singletons. About this clone itself: The target antigen is unknown.

Memory CD4+ cells were the fraction left after CD45RA+ naive selection. This CDR3 has 15 residues. V was trimmed by 1 base and J by 0 bases, leaving 8 bases between them. CDR1 is SGHRS and CDR2 is YFSETQ in the germline V gene. The specimen sequenced was naive CD4+ T cells from PBMCs. Subset reported: CD45RA+ positively selected. The chain uses TRBV5-1 and TRBJ1-5; D is unresolved. The sequence was obtained from a man aged 18 to 35 in good health. Some clones in this sample may be carry-over from other donors' samples. The CDR3 is CASSLFSSSNQPQHF. In nucleotides, the CDR3 is TGCGCCAGCAGCTTGTTCTCGTCTAGCAATCAGCCCCAGCATTTT.